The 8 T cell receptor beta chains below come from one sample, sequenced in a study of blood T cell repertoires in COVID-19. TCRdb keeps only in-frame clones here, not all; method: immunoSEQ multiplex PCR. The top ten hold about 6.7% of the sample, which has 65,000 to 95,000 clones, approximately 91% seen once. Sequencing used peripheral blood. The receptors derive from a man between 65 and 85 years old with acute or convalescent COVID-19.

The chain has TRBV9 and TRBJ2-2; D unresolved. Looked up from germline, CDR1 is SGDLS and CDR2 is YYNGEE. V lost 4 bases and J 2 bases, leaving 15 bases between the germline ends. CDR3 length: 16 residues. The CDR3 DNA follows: TGTGCCAGCAGCCCCCGGTTAGAAATTAACACCGGGGAGCTGTTTTTT. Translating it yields CASSPRLEINTGELFF. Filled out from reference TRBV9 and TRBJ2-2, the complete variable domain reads DSGVTQTPKHLITATGQRVTLRCSPRSGDLSVYWYQQSLDQGLQFLIQYYNGEERAKGNILERFSAQQFPDLHSELNLSSLELGDSALYFCASSPRLEINTGELFFGEGSRLTVL.

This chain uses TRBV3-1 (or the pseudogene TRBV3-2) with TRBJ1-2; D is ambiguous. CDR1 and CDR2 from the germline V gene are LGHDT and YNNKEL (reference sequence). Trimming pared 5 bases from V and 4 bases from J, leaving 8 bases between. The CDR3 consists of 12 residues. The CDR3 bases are TGTGCCAGCAGCTCAGGTGTCTATGGCTACACCTTC. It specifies CASSSGVYGYTF.

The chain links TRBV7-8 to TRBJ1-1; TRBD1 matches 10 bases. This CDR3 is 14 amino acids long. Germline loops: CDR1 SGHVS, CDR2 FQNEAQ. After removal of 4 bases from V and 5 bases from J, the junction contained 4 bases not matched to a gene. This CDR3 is CASSSTGGWTEAFF. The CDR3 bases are TGTGCCAGCAGCTCGACAGGGGGCTGGACTGAAGCTTTCTTT.

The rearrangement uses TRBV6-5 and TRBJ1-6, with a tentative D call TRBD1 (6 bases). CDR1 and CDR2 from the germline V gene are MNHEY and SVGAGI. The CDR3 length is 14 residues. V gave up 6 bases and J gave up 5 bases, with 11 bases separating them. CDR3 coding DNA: TGTGCCAGCAGCACGGGACAAGATAATTCACCCCTCCACTTT. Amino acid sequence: CASSTGQDNSPLHF.

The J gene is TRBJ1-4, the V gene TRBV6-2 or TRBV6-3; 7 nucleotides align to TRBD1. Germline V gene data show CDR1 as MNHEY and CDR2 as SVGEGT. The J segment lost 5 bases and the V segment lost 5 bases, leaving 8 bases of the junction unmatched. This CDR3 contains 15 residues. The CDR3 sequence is CASSAHQGGNEKLFF. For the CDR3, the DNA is TGTGCCAGCAGTGCCCACCAGGGGGGAAATGAAAAACTGTTTTTT.

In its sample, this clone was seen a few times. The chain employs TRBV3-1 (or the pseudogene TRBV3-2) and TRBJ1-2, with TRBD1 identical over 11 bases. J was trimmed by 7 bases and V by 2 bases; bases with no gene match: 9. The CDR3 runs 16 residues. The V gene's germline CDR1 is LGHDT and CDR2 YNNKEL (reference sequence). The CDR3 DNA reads TGTGCCAGCAGCCAACTAAGGGACAGGGGGTCGTCTGGCTACACCTTC. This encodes CASSQLRDRGSSGYTF.

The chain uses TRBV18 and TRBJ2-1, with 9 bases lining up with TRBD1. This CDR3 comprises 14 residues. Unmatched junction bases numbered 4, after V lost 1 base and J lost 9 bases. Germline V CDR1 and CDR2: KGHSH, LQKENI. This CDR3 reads CASSPQQGASEQFF. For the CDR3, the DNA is TGTGCCAGCTCACCACAACAGGGGGCCAGTGAGCAGTTCTTC.

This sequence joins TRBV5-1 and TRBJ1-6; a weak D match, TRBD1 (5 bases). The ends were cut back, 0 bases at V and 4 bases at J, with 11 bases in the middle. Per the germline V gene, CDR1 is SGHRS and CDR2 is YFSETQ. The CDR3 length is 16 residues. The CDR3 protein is CASSLVGGGYNSPLHF. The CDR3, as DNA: TGCGCCAGCAGCTTGGTGGGGGGTGGTTATAATTCACCCCTCCACTTT.